One and the same sample provided the 9 T cell receptor beta chains below, sequenced in a study of T cells after yellow fever vaccination. One entry per CDR3 protein, called by TCRdb with MiXCR from the 5' RACE reads. The sample lists over 5,000 distinct CDR3 sequences; roughly 6% were seen once. The sequencing used PBMCs, either bulk or a sorted T-cell subset (CD4+, CD8+, memory, or dextramer-sorted; not recorded which), collected roughly 14 days after the first yellow fever vaccination. The receptors derive from a man between 18 and 29 years old who received the YFV17D yellow fever vaccine.

This clonotype was counted many times. This chain joins TRBV20-1 and TRBJ2-7; 9 positions match TRBD1. CDR3 length: 13 residues. Germline V gene lookup returns CDR1 DFQATT and CDR2 SNEGSKA (reference sequence). The CDR3 sequence is CSARGDRAREQYV. The CDR3, as DNA: TGCAGTGCCAGAGGGGACAGGGCCCGAGAGCAGTACGTC.

This clonotype showed up many times. V is TRBV4-2 and J is TRBJ2-7; 7 bases agree with TRBD1. Germline CDR1 reads LGHNA; CDR2 reads YNFKEQ. CDR3 length equals 16 residues. Trimming removed 2 bases from V and 5 bases from J; junction bases left unmatched: 12. The CDR3, as DNA: TGTGCCAGCAGCCAAAGTAGCGACAGGGCTGGCCACGAGCAGTACTTC. This gives the protein CASSQSSDRAGHEQYF.

This clonotype was detected ten times or more. This sequence joins TRBV5-1 and TRBJ2-7; D is tentatively TRBD1 or TRBD2 (6 bases each). Trimming took off 1 base at V and 1 base at J, with 18 bases between the two ends. The CDR3 consists of 17 residues. CDR1 is SGHRS, CDR2 YFSETQ, per germline. The CDR3 nucleotides read TGCGCCAGCAGCTTGAATCAAGGGGGGCCGCGGTCCTACGAGCAGTACTTC. This codes for CASSLNQGGPRSYEQYF.

This clonotype was recorded at least ten times. The chain carries TRBV5-4 and TRBJ2-7; D is perhaps TRBD2 (5 bases). The CDR3 is made up of 15 amino acids. Trimming took off 2 bases at V and 0 bases at J, with 12 bases between the two ends. Germline assignment: CDR1 SGHNT and CDR2 YYREEE (reference sequence). DNA for the CDR3: TGTGCCAGCAGCTTTGGTAGCGCGAGCTCCTACGAGCAGTACTTC. Translating it yields CASSFGSASSYEQYF.

Many counts were recorded for this clonotype. The chain combines TRBV7-9 with TRBJ1-4; D not certain. The CDR3 length is 15 residues. Germline V gene data show CDR1 as SEHNR and CDR2 as FQNEAQ (reference sequence). V was trimmed by 1 base and J by 0 bases, leaving 6 bases between them. In nucleotides, the CDR3 is TGTGCCAGCAGCTTAGAGCGGGCAACTAATGAAAAACTGTTTTTT. This gives the protein CASSLERATNEKLFF.

By proportion, this clonotype is medium-sized. The chain employs TRBV12-3 or TRBV12-4 and TRBJ2-7; D remains unclear. The CDR3 is made up of 12 amino acids. V was pared by 1 base and J by 2 bases, with 3 bases between. CDR3 in DNA: TGTGCCAGCAGTTTAGGAACCTACGAGCAGTACGTC. This encodes CASSLGTYEQYV.

This clonotype showed up many times. The rearrangement uses TRBV7-2 and TRBJ2-1, with D possibly matching TRBD2 (7 bases). Looked up from germline, CDR1 is SGHTA and CDR2 is FQGNSA. The CDR3 covers 16 residues. V dropped 1 base and J dropped 8 bases, with 18 bases sitting between them. CDR3 sequence: CASSLVGAGGFYEQFF. The DNA for the CDR3 is TGTGCCAGCAGCTTAGTGGGGGCCGGGGGGTTCTATGAGCAGTTCTTC.

This clonotype was seen ten or more times. The chain employs TRBV4-3 and TRBJ1-2, with D maybe TRBD1 (6 bases). CDR3 length: 15 residues. V lost 0 bases and J 1 base, leaving 9 bases between the germline ends. The germline V gene encodes CDR1 LGHNA and CDR2 YSLEER. The DNA of the CDR3 is TGCGCCAGCAGCCAAGAGGCAGGGGTTAACTATGGCTACACCTTC. The encoded protein is CASSQEAGVNYGYTF.

Ten or more counts support this clonotype. The chain has TRBV12-3 or TRBV12-4 and TRBJ2-7, with D possibly matching TRBD1 (6 bases). The CDR3 runs to 14 residues. V lost 4 bases and J lost 4, with 14 bases in between. The CDR3 loop is CASSWAGTGYEQYV. CDR3 nucleotide sequence: TGTGCCAGCAGTTGGGCGGGCACAGGGTACGAGCAGTACGTC.